In this sample, the clone carrying this T cell receptor (beta chain) turned up a few times. Its antigen is unidentified. Trimming pared 8 bases from V and 3 bases from J, leaving 15 bases between. Germline CDR1 and CDR2: MNHEY and SMNVEV (reference sequence). The CDR3 sequence is 14 residues long. This entry comes from a study of blood T cells in healthy people across ages. It was with a sample-barcoded 5' primer and a J-beta primer mix that a second PCR of roughly 7 to 12 cycles was run. From the 5' RACE reads, TCRdb called clonotypes with MiXCR, one entry per CDR3 protein. The sample shows about 1 million distinct CDR3 sequences, less than 50% of them seen only once. Study-wide findings and caveats: In long-lived donors, naive CD4+ cell counts and diversity exceeded those of aged donors.

The source material was blood. The sequence came from a woman aged 55-69 years in good health. The rearrangement links TRBV27 to TRBJ2-3; D might be TRBD1 (5 bases). DNA of the CDR3: TGTGCCAGCGGGGCTAGGCAGGGAACAGATACGCAGTATTTT. It yields the protein CASGARQGTDTQYF.